The clone carrying this TCR beta chain was seen a few times. Germline assignment: CDR1 KGHSH and CDR2 LQKENI. The CDR3 consists of 14 residues. The V end was cut by 1 base, the J end by 4 bases, with 10 bases between. Each CDR3 protein gets one entry after TCRdb re-called the 5' RACE reads with MiXCR. The sample has under 400,000 distinct CDR3 sequences; approximately 13% are singletons. The sample is drawn from a study of T cells after yellow fever vaccination. V usage is TRBV18 and J usage is TRBJ1-1, with D possibly matching TRBD1 (6 bases). The TCR originated in a man younger than 35 who received the YFV17D yellow fever vaccine. The sample consisted of CD4+ T cells sorted from PBMCs, taken 15 days after the yellow fever booster vaccination. CDR3 loop: CASSPLGGGTEAFF. DNA for the CDR3: TGTGCCAGCTCACCACTTGGGGGCGGCACTGAAGCTTTCTTT. The whole variable domain, remainder taken from reference TRBV18 and TRBJ1-1, is NAGVMQNPRHLVRRRGQEARLRCSPMKGHSHVYWYRQLPEEGLKFMVYLQKENIIDESGMPKERFSAEFPKEGPSILRIQQVVRGDSAAYFCASSPLGGGTEAFFGQGTRLTVV.